This TCR beta chain comes out of a study of shared clonotypes between healthy human individuals. Trimming removed 2 bases at V and 7 bases at J, with 12 bases between. The CDR3 sequence is 14 residues long. Germline CDR1 and CDR2: SGHTA and FQGNSA. Data came from immunoSEQ multiplex PCR; TCRdb stores just in-frame clones and leaves some out. The sample has 2 million or so clones; approximately 95% are singletons. V is TRBV7-2 and J is TRBJ2-1, with D possibly matching TRBD2 (5 bases). The sequence came from a man aged 18 to 29 in good health. Sequenced sample: naive CD4+ T cells sorted from blood. Subset in this sample: CD45RA+ positively selected. The CDR3: CASSLSPSRNEQFF. The CDR3, as DNA: TGTGCCAGCAGCTTATCACCTAGCCGGAATGAGCAGTTCTTC.